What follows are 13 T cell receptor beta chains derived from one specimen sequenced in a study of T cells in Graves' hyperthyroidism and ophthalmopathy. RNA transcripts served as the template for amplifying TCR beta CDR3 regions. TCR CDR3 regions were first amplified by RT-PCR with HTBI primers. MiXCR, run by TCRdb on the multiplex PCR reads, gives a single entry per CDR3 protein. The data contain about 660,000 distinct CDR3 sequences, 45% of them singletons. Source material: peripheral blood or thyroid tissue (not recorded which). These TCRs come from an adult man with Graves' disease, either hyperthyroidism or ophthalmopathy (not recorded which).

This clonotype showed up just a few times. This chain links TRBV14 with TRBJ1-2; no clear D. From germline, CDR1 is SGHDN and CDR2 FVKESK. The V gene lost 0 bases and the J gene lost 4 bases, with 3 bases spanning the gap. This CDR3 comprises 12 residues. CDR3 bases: TGTGCCAGCAGCCAAGAAGCCTATGGCTACACCTTC. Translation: CASSQEAYGYTF.

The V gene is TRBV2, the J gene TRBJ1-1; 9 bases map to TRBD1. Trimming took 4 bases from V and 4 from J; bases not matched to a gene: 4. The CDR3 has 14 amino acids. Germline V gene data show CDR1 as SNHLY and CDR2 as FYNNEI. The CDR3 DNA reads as TGTGCCAGCAGTGCCCGGGACAGGGCCACTGAAGCTTTCTTT. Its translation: CASSARDRATEAFF.

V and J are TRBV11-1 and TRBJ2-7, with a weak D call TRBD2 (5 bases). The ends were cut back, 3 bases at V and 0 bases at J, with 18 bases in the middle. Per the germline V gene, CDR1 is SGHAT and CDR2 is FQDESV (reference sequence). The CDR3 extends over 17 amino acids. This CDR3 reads CASSFDPPTGNSYEQYF. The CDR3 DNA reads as TGTGCCAGCAGCTTCGACCCTCCAACCGGGAACTCCTACGAGCAGTACTTC.

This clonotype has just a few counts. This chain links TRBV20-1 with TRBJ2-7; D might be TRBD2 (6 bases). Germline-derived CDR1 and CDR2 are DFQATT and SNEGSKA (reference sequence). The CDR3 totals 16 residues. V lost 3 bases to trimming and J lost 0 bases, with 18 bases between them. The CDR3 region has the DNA TGCAGTGCTAGGGATCCGGAGGGGCTTAACTCCTACGAGCAGTACTTC. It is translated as CSARDPEGLNSYEQYF.

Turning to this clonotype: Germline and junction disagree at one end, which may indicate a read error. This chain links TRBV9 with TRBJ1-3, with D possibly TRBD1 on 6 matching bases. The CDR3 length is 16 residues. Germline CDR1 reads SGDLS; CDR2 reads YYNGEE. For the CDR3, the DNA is TGTGCCAGCAGCGGATCCGGGACAACTTCTGGAAGCACCATATATTTT. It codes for CASSGSGTTSGSTIYF.

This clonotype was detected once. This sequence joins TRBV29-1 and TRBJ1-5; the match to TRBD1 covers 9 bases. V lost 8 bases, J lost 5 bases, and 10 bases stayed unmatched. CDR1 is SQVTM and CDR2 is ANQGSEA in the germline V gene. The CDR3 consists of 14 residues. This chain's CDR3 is CSLGGTGLDQPQHF. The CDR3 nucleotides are TGCAGCTTGGGGGGGACAGGGCTCGATCAGCCCCAGCATTTT.

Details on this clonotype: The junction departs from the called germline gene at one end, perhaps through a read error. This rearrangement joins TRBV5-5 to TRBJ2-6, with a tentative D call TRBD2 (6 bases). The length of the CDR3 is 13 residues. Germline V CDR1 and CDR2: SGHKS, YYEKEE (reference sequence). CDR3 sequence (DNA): TGCGCCAGCAGCTTGGACGGGGGCAACGTCCTGACTTTC. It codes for CASSLDGGNVLTF.

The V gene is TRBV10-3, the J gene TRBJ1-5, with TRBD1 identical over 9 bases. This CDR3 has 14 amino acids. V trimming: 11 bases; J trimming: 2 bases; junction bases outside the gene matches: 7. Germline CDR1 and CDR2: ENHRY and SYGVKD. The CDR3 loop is CAWRGDRGNQPQHF. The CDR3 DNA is TGTGCCTGGAGGGGGGACAGGGGCAATCAGCCCCAGCATTTT.

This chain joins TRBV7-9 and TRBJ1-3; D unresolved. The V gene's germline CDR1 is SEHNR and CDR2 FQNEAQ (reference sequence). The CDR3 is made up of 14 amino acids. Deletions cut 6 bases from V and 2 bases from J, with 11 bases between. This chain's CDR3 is CASSLGPPGNTIYF. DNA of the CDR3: TGTGCCAGCAGTCTTGGGCCTCCTGGAAACACCATATATTTT.

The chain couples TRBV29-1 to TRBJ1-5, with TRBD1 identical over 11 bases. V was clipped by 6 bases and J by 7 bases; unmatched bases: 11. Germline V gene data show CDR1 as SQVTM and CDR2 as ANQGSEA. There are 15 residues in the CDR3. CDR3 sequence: CSVTGTGGSRQPQHF. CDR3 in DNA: TGCAGCGTGACCGGGACAGGGGGTTCGAGACAGCCCCAGCATTTT.

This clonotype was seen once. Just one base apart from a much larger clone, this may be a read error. CDR3 sequence (DNA): TGTGCCAGCAGCTCCCGGGGCGCCGGGGGGCTGTTTTTT. It encodes CASSSRGAGGLFF. This chain connects TRBV19 to TRBJ2-2, with D perhaps matching TRBD2 (6 bases). The CDR3 length is 13 residues. Germline assignment: CDR1 LNHDA and CDR2 SQIVND (reference sequence).

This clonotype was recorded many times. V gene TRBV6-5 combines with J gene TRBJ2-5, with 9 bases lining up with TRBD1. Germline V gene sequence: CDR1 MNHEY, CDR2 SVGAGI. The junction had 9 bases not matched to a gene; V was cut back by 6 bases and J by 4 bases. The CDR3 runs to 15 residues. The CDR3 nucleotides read TGTGCCAGCAGGGACACAGGGGGCGCGGGAGAGACCCAGTACTTC. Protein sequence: CASRDTGGAGETQYF.

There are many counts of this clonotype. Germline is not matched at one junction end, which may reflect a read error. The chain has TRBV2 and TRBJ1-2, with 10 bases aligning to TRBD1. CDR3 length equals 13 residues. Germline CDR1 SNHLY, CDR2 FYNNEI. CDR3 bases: TGCGCCAGCAGTGAGGACAGGGGGTATGGCTACACCTTC. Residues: CASSEDRGYGYTF. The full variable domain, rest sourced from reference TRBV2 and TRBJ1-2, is EPEVTQTPSHQVTQMGQEVILRCVPISNHLYFYWYRQILGQKVEFLVSFYNNEISEKSEIFDDQFSVERPDGSNFTLKIRSTKLEDSAMYFCASSEDRGYGYTFGSGTRLTVV.